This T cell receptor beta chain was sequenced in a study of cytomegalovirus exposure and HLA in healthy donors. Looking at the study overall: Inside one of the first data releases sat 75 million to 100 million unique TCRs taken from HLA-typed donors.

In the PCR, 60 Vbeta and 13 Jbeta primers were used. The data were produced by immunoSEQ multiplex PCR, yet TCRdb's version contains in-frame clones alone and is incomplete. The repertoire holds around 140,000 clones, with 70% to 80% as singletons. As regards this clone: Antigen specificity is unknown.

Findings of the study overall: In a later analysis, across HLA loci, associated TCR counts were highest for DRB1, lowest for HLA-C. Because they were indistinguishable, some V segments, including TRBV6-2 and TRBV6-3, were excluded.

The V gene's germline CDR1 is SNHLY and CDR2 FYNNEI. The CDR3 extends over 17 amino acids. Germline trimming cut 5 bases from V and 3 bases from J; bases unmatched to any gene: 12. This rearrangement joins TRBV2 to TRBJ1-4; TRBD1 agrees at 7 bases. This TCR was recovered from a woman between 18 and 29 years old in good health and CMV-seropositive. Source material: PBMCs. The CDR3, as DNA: TGTGCCAGCAGTTTCCATATTACAGGGGATTCTAATGAAAAACTGTTTTTT. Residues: CASSFHITGDSNEKLFF.